The T cell receptor (beta chain) described here comes from a study of T-cell memory formation after mild COVID-19. 5'RACE with constant-segment primers built TCRalpha and TCRbeta cDNA libraries with UMIs. TCRdb re-called the 5' RACE reads with MiXCR, one entry per CDR3 protein. This sample has about 90,000 distinct CDR3 sequences, with approximately 16% found just once. Whole-study findings and limits: Shrinking CD4+ clones resided mostly in CM and EM, and CD8+ ones in EMRA. Researchers found some responding clones in pre-infection memory, a sign that cross-reactive memory joined.

A remark on this clonotype: Its specificity is unknown.

The CDR3 is 15 residues long. CDR1 is SGHNT, CDR2 YENEEA, per germline. V was clipped by 5 bases and J by 0 bases; unmatched bases: 2. This sequence was found in a man younger than 30 who had mild COVID-19 (a few samples of this study predate the infection). Cell type and time point are not known. The rearrangement links TRBV11-3 to TRBJ2-3; 10 nucleotides agree with TRBD2. Sequencing was carried out using PBMCs or a T cell subset sorted from them (not recorded which). The CDR3 here is CASSPSGSSTDTQYF. The CDR3 nucleotides are TGTGCCAGCAGCCCTAGCGGGAGTAGCACAGATACGCAGTATTTT.